This is a list of T cell receptor beta chains from one sample in a study of identical twins. TCRdb ran MiXCR on the 5' RACE reads and lists one entry per CDR3 protein. The sample yields approximately 890,000 distinct CDR3 sequences, more than 9% seen once. This same sample was also taken into another study, of yellow fever vaccine responses in identical twins.

The sample consisted of PBMCs. These receptors came from a young woman in good health. Both conserved end residues are part of each CDR3. The order of the fields is clone size, CDR3 length, D gene, V gene, J gene, CDR3 DNA, CDR3 protein. A D gene is named only where the DNA matches it firmly. The size field is filled for only some rows; it gives once, few, many or a size class.

clone size: many; CDR3 length: 14; D gene: -; V gene: TRBV20-1; J gene: TRBJ2-6; CDR3 DNA: TGCAGTGCTAGAGGGGGCTCTGGGGCCAACGTCCTGACTTTC; CDR3 protein: CSARGGSGANVLTF
clone size: -; CDR3 length: 15; D gene: TRBD1; V gene: TRBV3-1; J gene: TRBJ1-2; CDR3 DNA: TGTGCCAGCAGCCCCGGGACAGCGAGTAACTATGGCTACACCTTC; CDR3 protein: CASSPGTASNYGYTF
clone size: -; CDR3 length: 14; D gene: -; V gene: TRBV3-1; J gene: TRBJ2-5; CDR3 DNA: TGTGCCAGCAGCCAAGATCGACGGCAAGAGACCCAGTACTTC; CDR3 protein: CASSQDRRQETQYF
clone size: many; CDR3 length: 14; D gene: TRBD1; V gene: TRBV29-1; J gene: TRBJ1-2; CDR3 DNA: TGCAGCGTTGAAGTGGGGACAGCATACCGGGGCTACACCTTC; CDR3 protein: CSVEVGTAYRGYTF
clone size: -; CDR3 length: 16; D gene: -; V gene: TRBV5-1; J gene: TRBJ2-3; CDR3 DNA: TGCGCCAGCAGCTTGGCCCTTAGCGGACCCACAGATACGCAGTATTTT; CDR3 protein: CASSLALSGPTDTQYF
clone size: few; CDR3 length: 14; D gene: -; V gene: TRBV20-1; J gene: TRBJ2-7; CDR3 DNA: TGCAGTGCTAGACTACAGGGAGCCCCCTACGAGCAGTACTTC; CDR3 protein: CSARLQGAPYEQYF
clone size: -; CDR3 length: 13; D gene: TRBD2; V gene: TRBV28; J gene: TRBJ2-4; CDR3 DNA: TGTGCCAGCAGAGCGGGAAATGAAAACATTCAGTACTTC; CDR3 protein: CASRAGNENIQYF
clone size: few; CDR3 length: 17; D gene: TRBD2; V gene: TRBV6-1; J gene: TRBJ2-5; CDR3 DNA: TGTGCCAGCAGTGTAACGTCGGGACTAGCGGGGCAAGAGACCCAGTACTTC; CDR3 protein: CASSVTSGLAGQETQYF
clone size: many; CDR3 length: 14; D gene: -; V gene: TRBV29-1; J gene: TRBJ1-2; CDR3 DNA: TGCAGCGTCAGATCGGACGGGACGAACTATGGCTACACCTTC; CDR3 protein: CSVRSDGTNYGYTF
clone size: -; CDR3 length: 12; D gene: -; V gene: TRBV28; J gene: TRBJ2-7; CDR3 DNA: TGTGCCACCTTCGGGGGAAGGTACGAGCAGTACTTC; CDR3 protein: CATFGGRYEQYF
clone size: -; CDR3 length: 13; D gene: -; V gene: TRBV2; J gene: TRBJ2-7; CDR3 DNA: TGTGCCGGGGCCCAGGGGAAGGTCTACGAGCAGTACTTC; CDR3 protein: CAGAQGKVYEQYF
clone size: -; CDR3 length: 13; D gene: -; V gene: TRBV19; J gene: TRBJ2-5; CDR3 DNA: TGTGCCAGTAACGAGGGTTTGGCTGAGACCCAGTACTTC; CDR3 protein: CASNEGLAETQYF
clone size: few; CDR3 length: 16; D gene: -; V gene: TRBV5-1; J gene: TRBJ2-4; CDR3 DNA: TGCGCCAGCAGCTTGGGGGACACCCTAGCCAAAAACATTCAGTACTTC; CDR3 protein: CASSLGDTLAKNIQYF